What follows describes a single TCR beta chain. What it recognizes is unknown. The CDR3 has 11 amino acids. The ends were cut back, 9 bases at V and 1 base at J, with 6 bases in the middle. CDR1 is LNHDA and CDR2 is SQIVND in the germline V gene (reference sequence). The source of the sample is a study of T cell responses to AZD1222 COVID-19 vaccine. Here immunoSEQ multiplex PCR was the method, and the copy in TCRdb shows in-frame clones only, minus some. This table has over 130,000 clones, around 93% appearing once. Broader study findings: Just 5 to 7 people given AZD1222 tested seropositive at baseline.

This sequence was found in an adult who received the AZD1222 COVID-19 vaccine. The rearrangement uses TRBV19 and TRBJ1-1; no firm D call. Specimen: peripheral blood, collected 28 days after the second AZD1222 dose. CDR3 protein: CASSGNTEAFF. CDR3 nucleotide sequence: TGTGCCAGCTCCGGGAACACTGAAGCTTTCTTT.